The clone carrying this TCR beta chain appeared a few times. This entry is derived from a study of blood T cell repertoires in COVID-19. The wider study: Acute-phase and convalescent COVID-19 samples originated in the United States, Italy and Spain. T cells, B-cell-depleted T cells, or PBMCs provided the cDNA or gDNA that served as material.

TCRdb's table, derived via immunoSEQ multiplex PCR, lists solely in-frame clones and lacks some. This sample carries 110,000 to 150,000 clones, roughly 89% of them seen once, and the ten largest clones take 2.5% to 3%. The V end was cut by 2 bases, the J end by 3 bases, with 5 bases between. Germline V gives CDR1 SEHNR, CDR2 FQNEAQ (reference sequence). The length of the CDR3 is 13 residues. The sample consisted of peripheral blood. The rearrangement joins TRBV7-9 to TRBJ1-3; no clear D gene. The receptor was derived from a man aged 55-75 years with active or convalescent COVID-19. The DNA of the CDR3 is TGTGCCAGCAGCTTATCAGGTGGAAACACCATATATTTT. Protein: CASSLSGGNTIYF.